What follows are 5 T cell receptor beta chains derived from one specimen sequenced in a study of regulatory T cells in long-lasting Graves disease (dated by TCRdb to about 2021). Libraries came from multiplex PCR. Sequenced on an Illumina HiSeq 4000. To build TCR beta libraries, CDR3 regions were amplified by Arm-PCR using iRepertoire HTBI primers. TCRdb reworked the public reads: Q25 trimming with fastp, MiXCR clone assembly, productive beta chains retained. All rows with the same CDR3 protein become a single entry with the most common DNA and genes. For this sample the table gives about 310,000 distinct CDR3 sequences, of which roughly a fifth were detected only once. The ten largest clones represent roughly 50% of the sample. Interpreted using the paper, the time point label stands for: persistent/refractory GD, antithyroid drugs over 5 years with positive TRAb. For both TCR sequencing and RNA sequencing, RNA was extracted from PBMCs in TRIzol.

This specimen consisted of peripheral blood mononuclear cells (PBMCs), obtained when the disease was refractory, from a patient treated with antithyroid drugs. The source is a female donor with Graves disease.

There are many counts of this clonotype. This chain joins TRBV28 and TRBJ1-5; 11 bases match TRBD1. Looked up from germline, CDR1 is MDHEN and CDR2 is SYDVKM. The CDR3 loop spans 18 amino acids. V lost 6 bases and J lost 0; bases outside the gene matches: 10. The CDR3 reads CASSPSGTGGISNQPQHF. CDR3 DNA sequence: TGTGCCAGCAGCCCTTCGGGGACAGGGGGTATTAGCAATCAGCCCCAGCATTTT.

The chain uses TRBV29-1 and TRBJ2-1; 12 nucleotides agree with TRBD2. The CDR3 spans 19 residues. Per germline, CDR1 SQVTM and CDR2 ANQGSEA. V lost 7 bases, J lost 0 bases, and 16 bases stayed unmatched. This chain's CDR3 is CSADGGLLAGGSSYNEQFF. CDR3 coding DNA: TGCAGCGCCGACGGGGGCTTACTAGCGGGAGGAAGCTCCTACAATGAGCAGTTCTTC.

CDR3 DNA sequence: TGTGCCAGCAGTTACTCCCCTAATACAGGTCCCACTGAAGCTTTCTTT. Translating it yields CASSYSPNTGPTEAFF. This chain links TRBV6-2 or TRBV6-3 with TRBJ1-1, with TRBD1 as a possible D gene (5 bases). Germline CDR1 reads MNHEY; CDR2 reads SVGEGT. The CDR3 loop spans 16 amino acids. V was pared by 0 bases and J by 4 bases, with 15 bases between.

This clonotype occurred a few times. The rearrangement links TRBV2 to TRBJ2-6; unclear D gene. V gave up 3 bases and J gave up 2 bases, with 11 bases separating them. This CDR3 has 16 residues. Germline CDR1 SNHLY, CDR2 FYNNEI. CDR3 protein: CASSDRTAPGANVLTF. DNA of the CDR3: TGTGCCAGCAGTGATAGGACGGCCCCTGGGGCCAACGTCCTGACTTTC.

This clonotype was detected many times. The chain has TRBV30 and TRBJ1-4, with TRBD1 matching over 9 bases. The CDR3 covers 15 residues. V gave up 0 bases and J gave up 10 bases; unmatched junction bases: 9. The germline V gene encodes CDR1 GTSNPN and CDR2 SVGIG (reference sequence). The CDR3 bases are TGTGCCTGGAGTGTACGGGACAGGGAACAAGGAAAACTGTTTTTT. Amino acids: CAWSVRDREQGKLFF. Together with reference TRBV30 and TRBJ1-4, the CDR3 gives the full variable domain: SQTIHQWPATLVQPVGSPLSLECTVEGTSNPNLYWYRQAAGRGLQLLFYSVGIGQISSEVPQNLSASRPQDRQFILSSKKLLLSDSGFYLCAWSVRDREQGKLFFGSGTQLSVL.